This T cell receptor beta chain came from a study of CXCR3-negative and CXCR3-positive naive CD8 T cells (dated by TCRdb to the late 2010s). Background on the whole study: Approximately 140 million TRB reads were obtained in total, roughly 1.5 +/- 0.3 million reads per library. The diversity and physicochemical repertoire analyses included more than nine donors pooled from two independent experiments. TRBV-TRBJ cluster analysis included naive subsets from five or six donors and memory cells from 3 donors.

Data came from a NextSeq 550. The Human TCR Profiling Kit (MiLaboratory) was used to prepare UMI-labeled 5' RACE TRB cDNA libraries. The full amount of extracted RNA was used for cDNA synthesis, and the full amount of resulting cDNA was used for PCR amplification. Libraries were prepared in parallel with an identical number of PCR cycles. As for the authors' bioinformatics: About 57,000 +/- 9,900 unique UMI-labeled TRB cDNA molecules per library were extracted with MIGEC and MiXCR, with at least two reads per UMI required. On average, roughly 40,000 +/- 10,000 functional in-frame TRB CDR3 nucleotide clonotypes lacking stop codons were found per library. After each sample was downsampled to 5000 UMI-labeled TRB molecules, VDJtools was used to calculate diversity metrics such as normalized Shannon-Wiener and Chao1. VDJtools was used to calculate clonotype-size-weighted physicochemical properties of the central five CDR3 residues, namely interaction energy, strength, volume and Kidera factor 4. TCRdb reprocessed the raw reads; every CDR3 protein sequence is a single record, and DNA is not supplied. What appears here as the V and J calls and clone size reflects TCRdb's work, not the paper's. The table of this sample itemizes roughly 70,000 distinct CDR3 sequences. 1.5% of the sample is held by the ten biggest clonotypes.

Of note for this clonotype: What antigen it recognizes has not been identified.

For every CD8+ T cell subset, a few hundred thousand cells were flow-sorted straight into RLT lysis buffer, and each subset was sorted in triplicate. Naive CD8+ T cells were defined stringently as CD45RO-CCR7+CD27+CD95- to exclude memory contaminants. Using standard density gradient centrifugation, peripheral blood mononuclear cells were isolated from buffy coats. Naive CXCR3-negative and CXCR3-positive CD8+ T cells were flow-sorted on a FACSAria III. Total RNA was extracted from sorted cells using an RNeasy Mini Kit. Overall results and qualifications from the work: Because surface CD5, which is linked to self-reactivity in mice, was comparable between the naive subsets, TCR interaction strength was also inferred from the physicochemical properties of TRB CDR3s. Repertoire diversity was comparably high in both naive subsets but much lower in memory CD8+ T cells. Compared with CXCR3-negative naive cells, CXCR3-positive naive cells had TRB CDR3s with higher hydrophobicity (lower Kidera factor 4), lower energy, and higher strength and volume indices. Freshly isolated PBMCs were used for most assays because CXCR3 expression partially decreased after cryopreservation. Naive CXCR3-negative and CXCR3-positive cells from the same donor showed similar TRBV-TRBJ usage, whereas memory cells showed distinct patterns.

The CDR3 numbers 13 residues from cysteine through phenylalanine. No coding sequence is recorded. Looking up the germline V gene yields CDR1 SGHTA and CDR2 FQGNSA. The rearrangement joined TRBV7-2 to TRBJ1-1. This sequence originates from a human donor in good health. Some clones in this sample may be carry-over from other donors' samples. The sample consisted of naive CXCR3- CD8+ T cells from blood. What this sample's cell subset or site label stands for: CD45RO-CCR7+CD27+CD95- naive CD8+ T cells lacking CXCR3 (TNR3-). The encoded CDR3 is CASSLEPNTEAFF.